The 32 T cell receptor beta chains below all came from one sample that was sequenced in a study of tissue T cells after allogeneic stem cell transplantation. The protocol was immunoSEQ multiplex PCR, while the TCRdb copy is restricted to in-frame clones and leaves out a portion. The repertoire includes 48,000 or so clones, 73% of them detected once, and under 0.9% sits in the top ten. The sequenced sample was sorted cells pooled from one or two spleens. These receptors all stem from a pool of C57BL/6 mice in good health.

Concerning this clone: The gene names given are mouse names. The DNA ends 1 residue before the CDR3 does, and the rest of the CDR3 is filled in from the germline J gene. The chain employs TRBV16 and TRBJ2-1; D unclear. Germline-derived CDR1 and CDR2 are SGHSA and FRNQAP. The CDR3 runs to 12 residues. Trimming took 0 bases from V and 8 from J, leaving 5 bases between them. The CDR3 spells CASSLDGTEQFF. The covered CDR3 bases are TGTGCAAGCAGCTTAGACGGGACTGAGCAGTTC.

As to this clone: Here the gene names and germline are mouse. The read terminates 1 residue before the CDR3 end, so the remaining end is supplied by the germline J gene. This rearrangement joins TRBV15 to TRBJ2-3, with TRBD2 matching over 7 bases. CDR1 is SGHND and CDR2 is FRSKSL in the germline V gene. J lost 5 bases, V lost 3 bases, and 2 bases had no gene match. This CDR3 spans 13 amino acids. The CDR3: CASSFGGLETLYF. CDR3 DNA (partial): TGTGCCAGCAGTTTTGGGGGGTTAGAAACGCTGTAT.

As to this clone: The germline and genes are mouse ones. The CDR3 extends 1 residue past the end of the read, so its final part is completed from the germline J gene. The J gene is TRBJ1-2, the V gene TRBV12-1; D is possibly TRBD1 (6 bases). The CDR3 spans 14 residues. Germline CDR1 reads SGHSN; CDR2 reads HYEKVE. Trimming cost V 4 bases and J 1 base, with 12 bases left between them. This CDR3 reads CASSHRDINSDYTF. Incomplete CDR3 DNA: TGTGCCAGCTCCCACCGGGACATAAACTCCGACTACACC.

A note on this clone: Mouse gene names apply. Sequencing ends 1 residue short of the CDR3 end; the germline J gene provides the rest. The chain couples TRBV4 to TRBJ1-1, with 9 nucleotides matching TRBD1. This CDR3 contains 14 residues. After removal of 4 bases from V and 4 bases from J, the junction contained 4 bases not matched to a gene. Germline assignment: CDR1 LGHDT and CDR2 YNNKQL (reference sequence). The CDR3 DNA, read in part, is TGTGCCAGCAGCTCCGGGACAGGGCCCACAGAAGTCTTC. It is translated as CASSSGTGPTEVF. From start to end, the CDR3 is CASSSGTGPTEVFF.

About this clone itself: The germline and genes are mouse ones. The observed sequence ends 1 residue before the CDR3 terminus, with the missing tail filled in from the germline J gene. The chain uses TRBV3 and TRBJ2-7; 12 nucleotides match TRBD2. Germline CDR1 is SNHLY and CDR2 is FYNGKV (reference sequence). The junction had 5 bases not matched to a gene; V was cut back by 5 bases and J by 6 bases. This CDR3 has 14 residues. The CDR3 sequence is CASSDWGGAGEQYF. The CDR3 bases that were read are TGTGCCAGCAGCGACTGGGGGGGCGCTGGTGAACAGTAC.

As concerns this clone: The gene symbols are mouse symbols. The CDR3 is cut off 1 residue early in the read; its end comes from the germline J gene. V is TRBV13-2 and J is TRBJ2-7; TRBD2 matches 9 bases. Germline CDR1 reads NNHNN; CDR2 reads SYGAGS (reference sequence). There are 14 residues in the CDR3. The junction had 4 bases not matched to a gene; V was cut back by 0 bases and J by 6 bases. The sequenced part of the CDR3 DNA is TGTGCCAGCGGTGATGCTTGGGGGGGCGCTGAACAGTAC. Protein product: CASGDAWGGAEQY. The complete CDR3 protein is CASGDAWGGAEQYF.

This clone was found a few times. Genes here carry mouse names. The read ends 1 residue before the CDR3 terminus; that terminus is restored from the germline J gene. The rearrangement uses TRBV17 and TRBJ2-3; 7 positions match TRBD2. The CDR3 contains 14 residues. Germline V gives CDR1 MNHDT, CDR2 YYDKIL. V was clipped by 4 bases and J by 2 bases; unmatched bases: 3. The CDR3 is CASSTGGDAETLYF. The sequenced CDR3 bases are TGTGCTAGCAGTACTGGGGGAGATGCAGAAACGCTGTAT.

For this clone: Each gene name is a mouse one. The sequence runs out 1 residue before the end of the CDR3; the remainder is reconstructed from the germline J gene. The J gene is TRBJ2-7, the V gene TRBV19, with a tentative D call TRBD1 (7 bases). CDR3 size: 15 residues. V was clipped by 0 bases and J by 0 bases, with 10 bases between them. Germline V gene lookup returns CDR1 FNHDT and CDR2 SITEND (reference sequence). The sequenced part of the CDR3 DNA is TGTGCCAGCAGTATAGAAGGGGGCAGCTCCTATGAACAGTAC. Protein product: CASSIEGGSSYEQY. The whole CDR3 region reads CASSIEGGSSYEQYF.

Notes on this clone: The genes are named according to mouse. The read stops 1 residue short of the end of the CDR3; the missing end is completed from the germline J gene. This sample also contains other DNA sequences that code for the same CDR3. The chain joins TRBV15 to TRBJ2-7; 9 bases line up with TRBD2. Germline values: CDR1 SGHND, CDR2 FRSKSL. This CDR3 comprises 13 residues. V gave up 5 bases and J gave up 4 bases; unmatched junction bases: 3. The part of the CDR3 DNA that was read is TGTGCCAGCAGTCCCGACTGGGGGTATGAACAGTAC. Translated: CASSPDWGYEQY. Given in full, the CDR3 is CASSPDWGYEQYF.

As regards this clone: Mouse germline and gene names are used. The read is 1 residue too short to cover the CDR3 end, so that end is filled in from the germline J gene. J is TRBJ1-1 and V is TRBV16, with no clear D. Germline V gene lookup returns CDR1 SGHSA and CDR2 FRNQAP. The V end lost 5 bases, the J end lost 5 bases, and 9 bases lay between the germline ends. CDR3 length equals 12 residues. The CDR3 loop reads CASSPGPTEVFF. The sequenced CDR3 bases are TGTGCAAGCAGCCCGGGCCCTACAGAAGTCTTC.

Concerning this clone itself: Gene names refer to mouse genes. Sequencing ends 1 residue short of the CDR3 end; the germline J gene provides the rest. The chain employs TRBV13-2 and TRBJ2-5; 11 bases are a match to TRBD2. V dropped 6 bases and J dropped 3; count of bases not matched to a gene: 3. The V gene's germline CDR1 is NNHNN and CDR2 SYGAGS (reference sequence). The CDR3 consists of 14 residues. The DNA read from the CDR3 is TGTGCCAGCGATCGACTGGGGGGGCAAGACACCCAGTAC. Amino acids: CASDRLGGQDTQY. The CDR3 as a whole reads CASDRLGGQDTQYF.

Concerning this clone: The genes are named according to mouse. The observed sequence ends 1 residue before the CDR3 terminus, with the missing tail filled in from the germline J gene. The rearrangement links TRBV29 to TRBJ1-3; D is unclear. The germline V and J ends were trimmed by 4 bases and 0 bases, with 4 bases remaining between them. The germline V gene encodes CDR1 MSHET and CDR2 SYDVDS. The CDR3 contains 13 residues. This CDR3 is CASSSLSGNTLYF. Incomplete CDR3 DNA: TGTGCTAGCAGTTCACTTTCTGGAAATACGCTCTAT.

Details on this clone: Each gene name is a mouse one. The CDR3 end is not reached by the read, which stops 1 residue before it; the germline J gene fills it in. The chain has TRBV19 and TRBJ1-4; D is ambiguous. Trimming stripped 2 bases from V and 0 bases from J, with 5 bases between. CDR1 and CDR2 (germline): FNHDT, SITEND (reference sequence). This CDR3 region has 14 residues. The CDR3 here is CASSISISNERLFF. The DNA read from the CDR3 is TGTGCCAGCAGTATCTCAATTTCCAACGAAAGATTATTT.

As for this clone: These gene names are mouse names. Coverage ceases 1 residue before the CDR3 finishes, and the germline J gene fills in the end. The rearrangement joins TRBV29 to TRBJ2-5, with a possible D match to TRBD1 (6 bases). CDR3 length equals 15 residues. The germline V and J ends were trimmed by 5 bases and 0 bases, with 12 bases remaining between them. Germline lookup yields CDR1 MSHET and CDR2 SYDVDS. This CDR3 reads CASSGNRVNQDTQYF. Incomplete CDR3 DNA: TGTGCTAGCAGTGGCAACAGGGTTAACCAAGACACCCAGTAC.

Comments on this clone: Genes here carry mouse names. The CDR3 extends 1 residue past the end of the read, so its final part is completed from the germline J gene. The chain couples TRBV20 to TRBJ1-3; tentative D call: TRBD1 (6 bases). The CDR3 has 15 amino acids. The germline gives CDR1 GFQATS, CDR2 STVNSAI. The germline V and J ends were trimmed by 2 bases and 0 bases, with 11 bases remaining between them. Incomplete CDR3 DNA: TGTGGTGCTAGGACAGGGAGGGCTTCTGGAAATACGCTCTAT. It encodes CGARTGRASGNTLY. The full CDR3 is CGARTGRASGNTLYF. Full variable domain (remainder filled in from reference TRBV20 and TRBJ1-3): GALVYQYPRRTICKSGTSMRMECQAVGFQATSVAWYRQSPQKTFELIALSTVNSAIKYEQNFTQEKFPISHPNLSFSSMTVLNAYLEDRGLYLCGARTGRASGNTLYFGEGSRLIVV.

Regarding this clone: Gene names refer to mouse genes. The read gets to within 1 residue of the CDR3 end, and the germline J gene fills in the rest. J is TRBJ1-1 and V is TRBV16; no firm D call. Trimming pared 4 bases from V and 0 bases from J, leaving 9 bases between. The length of the CDR3 is 14 residues. Germline values: CDR1 SGHSA, CDR2 FRNQAP. CDR3 sequence: CASSSPGTNTEVFF. The part of the CDR3 DNA that was read is TGTGCAAGCAGCTCCCCCGGGACAAACACAGAAGTCTTC. The full variable domain, completed using reference TRBV16 and TRBJ1-1, is NAGVIQTPRHKVTGKGQEATLWCEPISGHSAVFWYRQTIVQGLEFLTYFRNQAPIDDSGMPKERFSAQMPNQSHSTLKIQSTQPQDSAVYLCASSSPGTNTEVFFGKGTRLTVV.

On this clone: Genes and germline are mouse. The sequence runs out 1 residue before the end of the CDR3; the remainder is reconstructed from the germline J gene. This chain uses TRBV13-1 with TRBJ2-1; 13 nucleotides align to TRBD2. The CDR3 extends over 15 amino acids. Trimming removed 3 bases from V and 7 bases from J; junction bases left unmatched: 4. Looked up from germline, CDR1 is NSHNY and CDR2 is SYGAGN. The CDR3 sequence is CASSGGTGGGAEQFF. The covered CDR3 bases are TGTGCCAGCAGTGGAGGGACTGGGGGGGGAGCTGAGCAGTTC.

Details on this clone: These gene names are mouse names. The CDR3 is cut off 1 residue early in the read; its end comes from the germline J gene. The chain employs TRBV12-1 and TRBJ1-3, with D uncertain. The V end was cut by 0 bases, the J end by 0 bases, with 11 bases between. The germline gives CDR1 SGHSN, CDR2 HYEKVE. CDR3 length equals 16 residues. CDR3 loop: CASSLDPAHSGNTLYF. The DNA read from the CDR3 is TGTGCCAGCTCTCTCGATCCAGCCCATTCTGGAAATACGCTCTAT.

Details on this clone: Mouse names are used for the genes. The read ends 1 residue shy of where the CDR3 ends; the end is completed using the germline J gene. This sequence joins TRBV13-2 and TRBJ2-5; D may be TRBD1 (5 bases). CDR3 length equals 15 residues. The V gene lost 3 bases and the J gene lost 0 bases, with 11 bases spanning the gap. The germline gives CDR1 NNHNN, CDR2 SYGAGS (reference sequence). The CDR3 reads CASGVPDRNQDTQYF. The CDR3 bases that were read are TGTGCCAGCGGTGTTCCTGACAGAAACCAAGACACCCAGTAC.

In the case of this clone: The gene symbols are mouse symbols. The CDR3 extends 1 residue past the end of the read, so its final part is completed from the germline J gene. The V gene is TRBV13-2, the J gene TRBJ2-1; D is uncertain. Germline V gene data show CDR1 as NNHNN and CDR2 as SYGAGS (reference sequence). V was cut by 3 bases and J by 4 bases, with 5 bases left in between. CDR3 length equals 12 residues. CDR3 residues: CASGVRYAEQFF. The CDR3 bases that were read are TGTGCCAGCGGTGTCAGATATGCTGAGCAGTTC.

A remark on this clone: The genes and germline here are from mouse. The read is 1 residue too short to cover the CDR3 end, so that end is filled in from the germline J gene. This sequence joins TRBV13-2 and TRBJ1-1; D is perhaps TRBD1 (6 bases). This CDR3 has 14 residues. V dropped 0 bases and J dropped 1 base, with 7 bases sitting between them. CDR1 and CDR2 from the germline V gene are NNHNN and SYGAGS (reference sequence). The CDR3 reads CASGDAGQNTEVFF. CDR3 DNA, as far as it was read: TGTGCCAGCGGTGATGCGGGACAAAACACAGAAGTCTTC.

In regard to this clone: The gene names here belong to mouse. Sequencing ends 1 residue short of the CDR3 end; the germline J gene provides the rest. The V call is TRBV3, the J call TRBJ1-2; TRBD1 is a possible D gene (6 bases). The CDR3 extends over 12 amino acids. V was cut by 5 bases and J by 4 bases, with 8 bases left in between. Germline assignment: CDR1 SNHLY and CDR2 FYNGKV (reference sequence). The CDR3 region is CASSQGFSDYTF. The sequenced CDR3 bases are TGTGCCAGCAGCCAGGGGTTCTCCGACTACACC.

On this clone itself: The listed genes are named as in mouse. The CDR3 end is not reached by the read, which stops 1 residue before it; the germline J gene fills it in. At the DNA level, this CDR3 is encoded by other sequences in the same sample as well. The rearrangement links TRBV31 to TRBJ2-5, with TRBD2 identical over 10 bases. The ends lost 1 base at V and 4 bases at J; junction bases unmatched: 2. This CDR3 contains 14 residues. Per the germline V gene, CDR1 is GKSSPN and CDR2 is SITVG. The sequenced CDR3 bases are TGTGCCTGGAGTCCCGGACTGGGGGAAGACACCCAGTAC. This gives the protein CAWSPGLGEDTQY. The entire CDR3 sequence reads CAWSPGLGEDTQYF.

A few counts support this clone. Gene names are mouse gene names. Read sequence stops 1 residue before the CDR3 end, and the germline J gene provides the missing end. V gene TRBV13-2 combines with J gene TRBJ2-7, with TRBD2 identical over 8 bases. This CDR3 spans 14 amino acids. V shed 0 bases, J shed 4 bases, and the junction held 3 bases outside the gene matches. Germline-derived CDR1 and CDR2 are NNHNN and SYGAGS (reference sequence). The covered CDR3 bases are TGTGCCAGCGGTGATGCGCGGACTGGGTATGAACAGTAC. The encoded protein is CASGDARTGYEQY. The whole CDR3 is CASGDARTGYEQYF.

This clone was seen only a few times. These gene names are mouse names. From the germline J gene comes the end of the CDR3, since the read stops 1 residue before it. The sample carries other DNA sequences with the same CDR3. The rearrangement uses TRBV16 and TRBJ2-7; possibly TRBD1 for D (6 bases). V lost 0 bases, J lost 7 bases, and 10 bases lay in between. Germline V gives CDR1 SGHSA, CDR2 FRNQAP. This CDR3 region has 13 residues. Partial CDR3 DNA: TGTGCAAGCAGCTTAGACAGGGGAGGGGAACAGTAC. Translated: CASSLDRGGEQY. The complete CDR3 sequence is CASSLDRGGEQYF.

Note on this clone: Gene names denote mouse genes. The CDR3 goes on 1 residue after the read ends, and that part is filled in from the germline J gene. J is TRBJ2-7 and V is TRBV13-3, with D maybe TRBD2 (6 bases). The CDR3 has 15 amino acids. The germline V gene has CDR1 NNHDY and CDR2 SYVADS. Trimming shortened V by 0 bases and J by 0 bases, and 10 bases separated the two germline ends. Incomplete CDR3 DNA: TGTGCCAGCAGTGATGCGGGGGGAGGCTCCTATGAACAGTAC. Translation gives CASSDAGGGSYEQY. The entire CDR3 protein is CASSDAGGGSYEQYF.

Concerning this clone itself: Germline and genes here are mouse. With the read ending 1 residue before the CDR3 end, the germline J gene is used to fill in that end. This sequence joins TRBV31 and TRBJ1-4; TRBD1 is a possible D gene (6 bases). Looked up from germline, CDR1 is GKSSPN and CDR2 is SITVG. V dropped 0 bases and J dropped 0 bases, with 8 bases sitting between them. This CDR3 has 15 residues. Incomplete CDR3 DNA: TGTGCCTGGAGTCTCACAGGGATTTCCAACGAAAGATTATTT. It translates to CAWSLTGISNERLF. The whole CDR3 is CAWSLTGISNERLFF.

This clone has only a few counts. These gene names are mouse names. The read halts 1 residue ahead of the CDR3 end, with the missing end drawn from the germline J gene. This chain links TRBV16 with TRBJ2-7; 13 bases are shared with TRBD2. CDR1 is SGHSA and CDR2 is FRNQAP in the germline V gene. There are 14 residues in the CDR3. Germline trimming cut 4 bases from V and 5 bases from J; bases unmatched to any gene: 2. CDR3 loop: CASSSDWGGDEQYF. CDR3 bases read: TGTGCAAGCAGCTCGGACTGGGGGGGCGATGAACAGTAC.

Regarding this clone: Gene names are the mouse ones. Sequencing ends 1 residue short of the CDR3 end; the germline J gene provides the rest. The chain joins TRBV24 to TRBJ1-2; TRBD1 matches at 8 bases. J lost 1 base, V lost 2 bases, and 0 bases had no gene match. CDR3 length: 14 amino acids. CDR1 is KGHTA, CDR2 FRNEEI, per germline. CDR3 region: CASSLGQGNSDYTF. Incomplete CDR3 DNA: TGTGCCAGCAGTCTGGGACAGGGAAACTCCGACTACACC.

In the case of this clone: Germline and genes here are mouse. CDR3 protein: CASSERRASDYTF. The sequenced part of the CDR3 DNA is TGTGCCAGCAGTGAGCGCAGGGCCTCCGACTACACC. V is TRBV13-1 and J is TRBJ1-2, with D possibly TRBD1 on 5 matching bases. The read stops 1 residue short of the end of the CDR3; the missing end is completed from the germline J gene. The CDR3 consists of 13 residues. V lost 2 bases and J 4 bases, leaving 9 bases between the germline ends. The germline gives CDR1 NSHNY, CDR2 SYGAGN.

To note about this clone: At one end the junction does not follow the germline gene, possibly because of a read error. Mouse names are used for the genes. The read terminates 1 residue before the CDR3 end, so the remaining end is supplied by the germline J gene. The chain employs TRBV13-1 and TRBJ2-3, with 8 bases matching TRBD2. CDR3 length equals 14 residues. Germline values: CDR1 NSHNY, CDR2 SYGAGN. The CDR3 DNA, read in part, is TGTGCCAGCAGGGATGGGGGGGGGCCAGAAACGCTGTAT. Its protein is CASRDGGGPETLY. The entire CDR3 protein reads CASRDGGGPETLYF.

A note on this clone: Germline and genes: mouse. The DNA ends 1 residue before the CDR3 does, and the rest of the CDR3 is filled in from the germline J gene. This chain links TRBV13-2 with TRBJ2-3; TRBD2 matches 8 bases. The CDR3 extends over 16 amino acids. Germline CDR1 and CDR2: NNHNN and SYGAGS (reference sequence). J lost 7 bases, V lost 0 bases, and 10 bases had no gene match. CDR3 bases read: TGTGCCAGCGGTGATGGTAGGGGTCTGGGGGGAAAAACGCTGTAT. Its protein product is CASGDGRGLGGKTLY. Given in full, the CDR3 is CASGDGRGLGGKTLYF.